The rows below give T cell receptor beta chains drawn from one sample of a study of cytomegalovirus exposure and HLA in healthy donors. Sequencing used immunoSEQ multiplex PCR; TCRdb keeps in-frame clones, though not all of them. In the table there are roughly 130,000 clones, approximately 80% of which are singletons. Sequenced input: PBMCs. Every receptor here comes from a woman aged 40-49 years in good health and CMV-seronegative. Each CDR3 is given with its conserved first and last residue. The D gene is left open where the match is weak. Clone size is shown for a subset of rows, as once, few, many or a class of expanded clone.

v_gene	len	abundance	d_gene	j_gene	CDR3nt	CDR3aa
TRBV5-6	15	NA	NA	TRBJ1-5	TGTGCCAGCAGCGAACAGGGATATAGCAATCAGCCCCAGCATTTT	CASSEQGYSNQPQHF
TRBV12-5	15	NA	TRBD1	TRBJ2-7	TGTGCTAGTGGTTTGCCCCTGACAGGGGTCAACGAGCAGTACTTC	CASGLPLTGVNEQYF
TRBV18	14	NA	TRBD1	TRBJ1-2	TGTGCCAGCTCACCCGGGACAGGGACCTATGGCTACACCTTC	CASSPGTGTYGYTF
TRBV4-3	13	few	TRBD1	TRBJ1-1	TGCGCCAGCAGCCAAAGTGGACAGGGGGGAGCTTTCTTT	CASSQSGQGGAFF
TRBV6-6	14	few	NA	TRBJ1-4	TGTGCCAGCAGCCCACGCGGGGTTCGGGAAAAACTGTTTTTT	CASSPRGVREKLFF
TRBV12-5	16	few	NA	TRBJ2-7	TGTGCTAGTGGTCCCCTGGACTCCATCAGGGGATACGAGCAGTACTTC	CASGPLDSIRGYEQYF
TRBV19	15	NA	NA	TRBJ1-5	TGTGCCAGTAGTATATCAGCCAGGGGCAATCAGCCCCAGCATTTT	CASSISARGNQPQHF
TRBV27	13	NA	TRBD1	TRBJ1-6	TGTGCCAGCAGGGGACAGGGAGCTACGGCCCTCCACTTT	CASRGQGATALHF
TRBV6-9	12	NA	TRBD1	TRBJ1-2	TGTGCCAGCAGACAGGGGCCATATGGCTACACCTTC	CASRQGPYGYTF
TRBV7-9	14	NA	NA	TRBJ2-5	TGTGCCAGCAGCTTGACCGGGTACCAAGAGACCCAGTACTTC	CASSLTGYQETQYF
TRBV27	17	NA	NA	TRBJ1-1	TGTGCCAGCAGTTTATTGTGGGACACTTTCTCGGGCACTGAAGCTTTCTTT	CASSLLWDTFSGTEAFF
TRBV19	16	NA	NA	TRBJ2-4	TGTGCCAGTAGTATTTGGACAGAGACCCCCAAAAACATTCAGTACTTC	CASSIWTETPKNIQYF
TRBV7-3	15	NA	TRBD2	TRBJ2-1	TGTGCCAGCAGCTTACCACCGGGAGGTAGAAATGAGCAGTTCTTC	CASSLPPGGRNEQFF
TRBV6-5	14	NA	TRBD2	TRBJ2-3	TGTGCCAGCAGTTATGGGGGGGGCACAGATACGCAGTATTTT	CASSYGGGTDTQYF
TRBV29-1	15	NA	TRBD1	TRBJ2-5	TGCAGCGTTGGAAAAGGCGGGACAGGGGAAGAGACCCAGTACTTC	CSVGKGGTGEETQYF
TRBV18	15	NA	NA	TRBJ2-1	TGTGCCAGCTCGCCTTTACAGGGACAATACAATGAGCAGTTCTTC	CASSPLQGQYNEQFF
TRBV9	17	NA	TRBD1	TRBJ2-1	TGTGCCAGCAACCTGTGGCCGGGGACAGGGAGAGGGGATGAGCAGTTCTTC	CASNLWPGTGRGDEQFF
TRBV4-2	16	NA	NA	TRBJ2-3	TGTGCCAGCAGCCAAGCAAGCGGGGGACAGGGAGATACGCAGTATTTT	CASSQASGGQGDTQYF
TRBV7-2	16	NA	TRBD2	TRBJ2-5	TGTGCCAGCAGCCGTGGGGGACTAGCGGGGCGGGAGACCCAGTACTTC	CASSRGGLAGRETQYF
TRBV7-9	14	NA	TRBD1	TRBJ2-7	TGTGCCAGCAGCCCCGGGACAGGGACCTACGAGCAGTACTTC	CASSPGTGTYEQYF
TRBV27	14	NA	TRBD1	TRBJ1-2	TGTGCCAGCAGCCATCGACAGGGGGCTAGTGGCTACACCTTC	CASSHRQGASGYTF
TRBV7-2	15	NA	NA	TRBJ1-6	TGTGCCAGCAGCACCAGACAGGCCAATAATTCACCCCTCCACTTT	CASSTRQANNSPLHF
TRBV5-1	15	NA	TRBD1	TRBJ2-1	TGCGCCAGCCAGCTAGTGGCAGGGGGCTTCAATGAGCAGTTCTTC	CASQLVAGGFNEQFF
TRBV23-1	15	NA	NA	TRBJ2-2	TGCGCCAGCAGACGACAGCCGCGAGGCACCGGGGAGCTGTTTTTT	CASRRQPRGTGELFF
TRBV9	14	NA	NA	TRBJ2-3	TGTGCCAGCAGCGCCCCCGCAGGGTCCGATACGCAGTATTTT	CASSAPAGSDTQYF
TRBV5-6	14	NA	NA	TRBJ2-7	TGTGCCAGCAGCTCGGGGGTCGGCCTCTACGAGCAGTACTTC	CASSSGVGLYEQYF
TRBV4-3	17	few	TRBD1	TRBJ1-6	TGCGCCAGCAGCCAAGATCATCGCGGACAGGGGAACTCACCCCTCCACTTT	CASSQDHRGQGNSPLHF
TRBV6-1	14	NA	NA	TRBJ1-4	TGTGCCAGCAGCCGGACAGAAGAGGAAGAAAAACTGTTTTTT	CASSRTEEEEKLFF
TRBV4-1	13	NA	NA	TRBJ1-6	TGCGCCAGCAGCCAAGACCCGAATTCACCCCTCCACTTT	CASSQDPNSPLHF
TRBV5-1	17	NA	TRBD2	TRBJ2-5	TGCGCCAGCAGCTCGGGACTAGCGGGGGGTTACCAAGAGACCCAGTACTTC	CASSSGLAGGYQETQYF
TRBV28	14	NA	TRBD1	TRBJ1-1	TGTGCCAGCAGTTTACGCTCGACAGGGGACCCAGCTTTCTTT	CASSLRSTGDPAFF
TRBV6-5	11	NA	NA	TRBJ2-5	TGTGCCAGCAGTTATGAGGAGACCCAGTACTTC	CASSYEETQYF
TRBV4-1	16	NA	NA	TRBJ1-4	TGCGCCAGCAGCCAAGCCCGGGGTGCAACTAATGAAAAACTGTTTTTT	CASSQARGATNEKLFF
TRBV9	18	NA	TRBD1	TRBJ2-2	TGTGCCAGCAGCGTAGATGGGTTGGGGACAGGGCGCACCGGGGAGCTGTTTTTT	CASSVDGLGTGRTGELFF
TRBV6-6	15	NA	NA	TRBJ1-1	TGTGCCAGCAGTTACCCTCCCGGACGGGGTACTGAAGCTTTCTTT	CASSYPPGRGTEAFF
TRBV28	14	NA	TRBD1	TRBJ1-3	TGTGCCACTCAGGACAGGGCCTCTGGAAACACCATATATTTT	CATQDRASGNTIYF
TRBV9	16	NA	NA	TRBJ1-3	TGTGCCAGCAGCGGTGGAGGGGAAGGGTCTGGAAACACCATATATTTT	CASSGGGEGSGNTIYF
TRBV27	14	NA	NA	TRBJ2-3	TGTGCCAGCGGGCCGGGAGTGGTGCCAGATACGCAGTATTTT	CASGPGVVPDTQYF
TRBV5-1	15	NA	NA	TRBJ2-2	TGCGCCAGCAGCCCCCTCACTAGGGACACCGGGGAGCTGTTTTTT	CASSPLTRDTGELFF
TRBV7-2	13	NA	NA	TRBJ2-4	TGTGCCAGCAGCGACAGGGCCAAAAACATTCAGTACTTC	CASSDRAKNIQYF
TRBV6-6	16	NA	NA	TRBJ1-3	TGTGCCAGCAGTTACCCTACCGTTCTCTCTGGAAACACCATATATTTT	CASSYPTVLSGNTIYF
TRBV19	15	NA	TRBD2	TRBJ2-1	TGTGCCAGTAGTAGGCCGGGGAGGGGCTACAATGAGCAGTTCTTC	CASSRPGRGYNEQFF
TRBV11-2	15	few	TRBD2	TRBJ2-3	TGTGCCAGCAGCTTAGCTAGCGGGAGGGCCGCTACGCAGTATTTT	CASSLASGRAATQYF
TRBV2	14	NA	NA	TRBJ2-5	TGTGCCAGCAGTGAAGGGCTGGGCTTGGAGACCCAGTACTTC	CASSEGLGLETQYF
TRBV7-9	13	NA	TRBD2	TRBJ2-1	TGTGCCGGGAGGACTAGCGGGAGGGATGAGCAGTTCTTC	CAGRTSGRDEQFF
TRBV7-6	13	NA	NA	TRBJ2-5	TGTGCCAGCACCCCCCCCCGGGAAGAGACCCAGTACTTC	CASTPPREETQYF
TRBV14	18	NA	TRBD2	TRBJ2-1	TGTGCCAGCAGCCAAGATCATATAGCGGGGGTTACCTACAATGAGCAGTTCTTC	CASSQDHIAGVTYNEQFF